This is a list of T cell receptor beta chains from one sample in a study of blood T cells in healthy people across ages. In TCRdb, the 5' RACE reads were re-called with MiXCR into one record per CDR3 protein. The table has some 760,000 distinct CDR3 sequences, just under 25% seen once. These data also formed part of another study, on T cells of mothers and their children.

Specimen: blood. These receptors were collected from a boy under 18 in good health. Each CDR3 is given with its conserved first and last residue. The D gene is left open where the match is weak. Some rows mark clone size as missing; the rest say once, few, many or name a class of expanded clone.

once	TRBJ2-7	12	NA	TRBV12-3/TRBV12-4	TGTGCCAGCAGTTTTTCAGGGAGCGAGCAGTACTTC	CASSFSGSEQYF
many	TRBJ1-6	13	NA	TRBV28	TGTGCCAGCAGTAGAAGAGATAATTCACCCCTCCACTTT	CASSRRDNSPLHF
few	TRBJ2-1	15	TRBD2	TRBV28	TGTGCCAGCAGTTTAATCGGGGAGGGAGACAATGAGCAGTTCTTC	CASSLIGEGDNEQFF
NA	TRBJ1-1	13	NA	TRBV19	TGTGCCAGTAGTATTTTTACGAACACTGAAGCTTTCTTT	CASSIFTNTEAFF
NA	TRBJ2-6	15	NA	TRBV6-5	TGTGCCAGCAGGCCTGGATTATCTGGGGCCAACGTCCTGACTTTC	CASRPGLSGANVLTF
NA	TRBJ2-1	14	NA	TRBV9	TGTGCCAGCAGCGTAGGGGCCAGGGGGGATGAGCAGTTCTTC	CASSVGARGDEQFF
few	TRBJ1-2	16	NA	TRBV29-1	TGCAGCGTTGAAGGGACGACAGTCTCCGGGGACTATGGCTACACCTTC	CSVEGTTVSGDYGYTF
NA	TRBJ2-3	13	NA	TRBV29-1	TGCAGCGTTGAATCCAGGTACACAGATACGCAGTATTTT	CSVESRYTDTQYF
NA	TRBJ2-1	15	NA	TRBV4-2	TGTGCCAGCAGCCAATTGGGGGCGACTAGTAGTGAGCAGTTCTTC	CASSQLGATSSEQFF
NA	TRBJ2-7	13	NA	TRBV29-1	TGCAGCGTTGAATCCAGGAGCTCCTACGAGCAGTACTTC	CSVESRSSYEQYF
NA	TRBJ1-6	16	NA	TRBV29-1	TGCAGCGTTGAAGATCCAACCGGGACGGATAATTCACCCCTCCACTTT	CSVEDPTGTDNSPLHF
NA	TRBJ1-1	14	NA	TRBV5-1	TGCGCCAGCAGCTTGACCGAGGAGATTACTGAAGCTTTCTTT	CASSLTEEITEAFF
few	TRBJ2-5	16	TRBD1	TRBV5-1	TGCGCCAGCAGCTTGGATGGGACAGCGTACCAAGAGACCCAGTACTTC	CASSLDGTAYQETQYF
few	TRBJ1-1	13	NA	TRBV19	TGTGCCAGTATCGACGAGGGTAACACTGAAGCTTTCTTT	CASIDEGNTEAFF
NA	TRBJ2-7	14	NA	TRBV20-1	TGCAGTGCTAGCCCTAGCACCACCGTCTACGAGCAGTACTTC	CSASPSTTVYEQYF
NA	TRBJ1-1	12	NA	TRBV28	TGTGCCAGCAGTTTGGAGGGCAGTGAAGCTTTCTTT	CASSLEGSEAFF
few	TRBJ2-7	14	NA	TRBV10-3	TGTGCCATCAGTGGCGTCTGGACATACAAAGAGCAGTACTTC	CAISGVWTYKEQYF
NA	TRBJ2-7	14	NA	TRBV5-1	TGCGCCAGCAGCACCCCCGGGGGGCCGGGCGAGCAGTACTTC	CASSTPGGPGEQYF
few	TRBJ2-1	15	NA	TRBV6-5	TGTGCCAGCAGTTGCGGCGGAGGCTCCTACAATGAGCAGTTCTTC	CASSCGGGSYNEQFF
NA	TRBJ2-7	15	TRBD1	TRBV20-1	TGCAGTACCCAACCTTCTCAACAGGGGGCCTACGAGCAGTACTTC	CSTQPSQQGAYEQYF
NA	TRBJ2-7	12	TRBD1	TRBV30	TGTGCCTGGCGGGACAGCTCCTACGAGCAGTACTTC	CAWRDSSYEQYF
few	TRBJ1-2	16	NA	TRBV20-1	TGCAGTGCTAGAGATCGAGGGCAGGTATGGCCATATGGCTACACCTTC	CSARDRGQVWPYGYTF